This TCR beta chain is from a study of shared clonotypes between healthy human individuals. About the research overall: Each donor contributed plates that comprised three CD4 naive, three CD4 memory, two CD8 naive and one CD8 memory. Findings of the study overall: How much donors shared clonotypes was expected to be affected by sequencing depth.

This clone appeared many times. Its specificity is unknown. CD4+ cells underwent separation, giving CD45RA+ naive and CD45RA-negative memory subsets. Genomic DNA belonging to each subset was distributed in equal measure over several immunoSEQ plates. Here immunoSEQ multiplex PCR was the method, and the copy in TCRdb shows in-frame clones only, minus some. The sample includes 550,000 to 800,000 clones, around two thirds of them seen just once. The origin of this receptor is a woman under 40 in good health. Sequences were obtained from memory CD4+ T cells sorted from blood. The subset is: CD45RA-negative fraction.

The CDR3 DNA follows: TGTGCCAGCGCGACGAGGAAGGGCGATAGCAATCAGCCCCAGCATTTT. This sequence encodes CASATRKGDSNQPQHF. The gene calls are TRBV28 and TRBJ1-5; the D is unclear. Deletions cut 8 bases from V and 0 bases from J, with 17 bases between. The CDR3 totals 16 residues. Germline CDR1 MDHEN, CDR2 SYDVKM.